One sample yielded the 28 T cell receptor beta chains listed below, sequenced in a study of blood T cell repertoires in COVID-19. Method: immunoSEQ multiplex PCR; TCRdb's copy keeps in-frame clones and lacks some. The sample comprises some 100,000 clones, around 88% of which are singletons, and about 8% rests with the top ten. The material sequenced was peripheral blood. The receptors come from a woman in her 70s with acute or convalescent COVID-19.

This chain uses TRBV5-1 with TRBJ2-7, with 7 positions matching TRBD1. This CDR3 spans 15 amino acids. V shed 0 bases, J shed 5 bases, and the junction held 8 bases outside the gene matches. Germline V lookup: CDR1 SGHRS, CDR2 YFSETQ. The CDR3 spells CASSLGGQVWNEQYF. CDR3 DNA sequence: TGCGCCAGCAGCTTGGGTGGACAGGTCTGGAACGAGCAGTACTTC.

The chain recombines TRBV3-1 (or the pseudogene TRBV3-2) with TRBJ2-7; TRBD2 agrees at 13 bases. The CDR3 spans 15 residues. The V and J ends lost 2 bases and 5 bases, in that order; junction bases with no gene match: 3. Germline CDR1 and CDR2: LGHDT and YNNKEL (reference sequence). DNA for the CDR3: TGTGCCAGCAGCCAAACTAGCGGGAGGGCCCACGAGCAGTACTTC. Encoded protein: CASSQTSGRAHEQYF.

The chain couples TRBV27 to TRBJ2-3; D remains unclear. The CDR3 totals 12 residues. V shed 4 bases and J shed 6 bases, with 8 bases lying between them. Germline CDR1 reads MNHEY; CDR2 reads SMNVEV (reference sequence). The CDR3 loop reads CASSSLRDTQYF. In nucleotides, the CDR3 is TGTGCCAGCAGTTCCCTGAGGGATACGCAGTATTTT.

Points on this clone: The same CDR3 arises from other DNA sequences in this sample as well. The CDR3 spells CASSPRTGVNTEAFF. CDR3 in DNA: TGTGCCAGCTCACCACGGACAGGAGTGAACACTGAAGCTTTCTTT. The chain couples TRBV18 to TRBJ1-1; 7 bases agree with TRBD1. CDR1 and CDR2 from the germline V gene are KGHSH and LQKENI. The CDR3 length is 15 residues. The trim removed 1 base at V and 0 bases at J, leaving 2 bases unmatched.

A single count supports this clone. The chain links TRBV5-1 to TRBJ2-3; D uncertain. Looked up from germline, CDR1 is SGHRS and CDR2 is YFSETQ. V lost 0 bases to trimming and J lost 3 bases, with 2 bases between them. CDR3 length: 12 residues. As DNA, the CDR3 is TGCGCCAGCAGCTTGGCGACAGATACGCAGTATTTT. Protein product: CASSLATDTQYF.

This clone has just one count. The chain uses TRBV14 and TRBJ2-1; no definite D call. The V gene's germline CDR1 is SGHDN and CDR2 FVKESK. The CDR3 is 16 amino acids. Trimming stripped 4 bases from V and 0 bases from J, with 13 bases between. CDR3 in DNA: TGTGCCAGCAGCCCCCGAGGTAAGCTCTCCTACAATGAGCAGTTCTTC. It translates to CASSPRGKLSYNEQFF.

The chain joins TRBV4-1 to TRBJ2-1; 9 bases are shared with TRBD2. Germline CDR1 MGHRA, CDR2 YSYEKL. Unmatched junction bases numbered 7, after V lost 4 bases and J lost 3 bases. The length of the CDR3 is 16 residues. The CDR3 sequence is CASSRASGTVYNEQFF. The CDR3 DNA reads TGCGCCAGCAGCCGAGCTAGCGGGACCGTCTACAATGAGCAGTTCTTC.

The chain couples TRBV28 to TRBJ2-7; the D gene is possibly TRBD2 (6 bases). The germline V gene encodes CDR1 MDHEN and CDR2 SYDVKM. V was cut by 5 bases and J by 4 bases, with 15 bases left in between. This CDR3 is built from 14 residues. CDR3: CASSLGGGLYEQYF. DNA for the CDR3: TGTGCCAGCAGTCTTGGGGGAGGTTTGTACGAGCAGTACTTC.

The chain carries TRBV28 and TRBJ2-1; TRBD1 matches 7 bases. Germline CDR1 is MDHEN and CDR2 is SYDVKM. The V gene end was trimmed by 4 bases and the J gene end by 9 bases; junction bases not matched to a gene: 6. The CDR3 loop spans 13 amino acids. The CDR3 loop is CASSYDRVREQFF. The CDR3 DNA reads TGTGCCAGCAGTTACGACAGGGTTCGTGAGCAGTTCTTC.

The chain carries TRBV5-1 and TRBJ2-5; D is possibly TRBD2 (5 bases). V was trimmed by 4 bases and J by 1 base, leaving 8 bases between them. From germline, CDR1 is SGHRS and CDR2 YFSETQ. CDR3 length: 13 amino acids. The CDR3 here is CASSSGPQETQYF. CDR3 coding DNA: TGCGCCAGCAGCAGCGGACCCCAAGAGACCCAGTACTTC.

The chain employs TRBV19 and TRBJ1-3; D is unresolved. The V end was cut by 3 bases, the J end by 2 bases, with 8 bases between. This CDR3 is 14 amino acids long. Germline loops: CDR1 LNHDA, CDR2 SQIVND (reference sequence). In DNA, the CDR3 is TGTGCCAGTAGTATCCGGGGTACTGGAAACACCATATATTTT. Protein sequence: CASSIRGTGNTIYF.

The chain joins TRBV4-1 to TRBJ2-1, with D perhaps matching TRBD2 (5 bases). This CDR3 has 17 amino acids. CDR1 MGHRA and CDR2 YSYEKL come from the germline V gene. Trimming left V 0 bases short and J 5 bases short, with 17 bases between. The CDR3 region has the DNA TGCGCCAGCAGCCAAGATCGGTCTGGCGGAGGACACAATGAGCAGTTCTTC. Its translation: CASSQDRSGGGHNEQFF.

The chain uses TRBV21-1 and TRBJ2-1; the table's D call, TRBD2, was not checked against the DNA. TRBV21-1 corresponds to a pseudogene. The CDR3 runs 16 residues. The CDR3 sequence: CASSKLAGPSMFEQFF. The CDR3 nucleotides are TGTGCCAGCAGCAAATTGGCGGGACCCTCAATGTTTGAGCAGTTCTTC.

In its sample, this clone was seen once. V gene TRBV5-1 combines with J gene TRBJ2-5, with D possibly being TRBD1 (5 bases). The CDR3 covers 13 residues. The V gene's germline CDR1 is SGHRS and CDR2 YFSETQ. Trimming removed 0 bases at V and 5 bases at J, with 8 bases between. In DNA form, the CDR3 reads TGCGCCAGCAGCTTGGGACAGAAGGAGACCCAGTACTTC. It is translated as CASSLGQKETQYF.

V gene TRBV27 combines with J gene TRBJ2-7; D is unclear. The CDR3 runs to 13 residues. CDR1 is MNHEY and CDR2 is SMNVEV in the germline V gene (reference sequence). The V end lost 4 bases, the J end lost 0 bases, and 7 bases lay between the germline ends. In nucleotides, the CDR3 is TGTGCCAGCAGTTGGTCTAGCTCCTACGAGCAGTACTTC. Translation gives CASSWSSSYEQYF.

The V and J genes are TRBV20-1 and TRBJ1-6, with D unclear. The CDR3 is 11 residues long. The germline V gene has CDR1 DFQATT and CDR2 SNEGSKA (reference sequence). The V end lost 0 bases, the J end lost 14 bases, and 8 bases lay between the germline ends. The CDR3 DNA sequence: TGCAGTGCTAGAGATGTGGTAGCCCTCCACTTT. This encodes CSARDVVALHF.

This chain joins TRBV12-1 and TRBJ2-7; the table names TRBD1, a call not compared with the DNA. TRBV12-1 is labeled a pseudogene. The CDR3 length is 17 residues. The CDR3: CATLNGFRGDWSYEQYF. As DNA, the CDR3 is TGTGCCACGCTAAATGGATTTAGGGGTGATTGGTCCTACGAGCAGTACTTC.

Only one count was recorded for this clone. The V and J genes are TRBV3-1 (or the pseudogene TRBV3-2) and TRBJ1-5; tentative D call: TRBD1 (5 bases). The germline V and J ends were trimmed by 1 base and 7 bases, with 14 bases remaining between them. CDR1 is LGHDT and CDR2 is YNNKEL in the germline V gene (reference sequence). The CDR3 has 15 residues. This chain's CDR3 is CASSQGVIRGQPQHF. The CDR3 DNA reads as TGTGCCAGCAGCCAAGGGGTTATAAGGGGACAGCCCCAGCATTTT.

J is TRBJ2-5 and V is TRBV5-4; TRBD2 aligns across 13 bases. The length of the CDR3 is 17 residues. Germline loops: CDR1 SGHNT, CDR2 YYREEE (reference sequence). V was clipped by 4 bases and J by 5 bases; unmatched bases: 11. CDR3 coding DNA: TGTGCCAGCAGCGGCGACGGACTAGCGGGAGCGAGGGAGACCCAGTACTTC. Translation gives CASSGDGLAGARETQYF.

The gene calls are TRBV5-1 and TRBJ2-5; 7 bases are a match to TRBD1. The trim removed 5 bases at V and 1 base at J, leaving 14 bases unmatched. The CDR3 spans 17 residues. The germline V gene has CDR1 SGHRS and CDR2 YFSETQ. In DNA form, the CDR3 reads TGCGCCAGCAGTCACGCACTTTCAACAGGGGCCCAAGAGACCCAGTACTTC. It is translated as CASSHALSTGAQETQYF.

This clone has only one observation. The genes are TRBV28 and TRBJ1-5, with D perhaps matching TRBD1 (6 bases). The CDR3 spans 17 residues. Trimming stripped 6 bases from V and 7 bases from J, with 25 bases between. Germline V gene lookup returns CDR1 MDHEN and CDR2 SYDVKM. CDR3 region: CASSSSGGALLRQPQHF. The CDR3, as DNA: TGTGCCAGCAGCTCCTCGGGGGGGGCTCTCCTTCGCCAGCCCCAGCATTTT.

This chain uses TRBV7-9 with TRBJ1-1; TRBD1 matches at 12 bases. J was trimmed by 3 bases and V by 5 bases; bases with no gene match: 10. Germline V gene sequence: CDR1 SEHNR, CDR2 FQNEAQ (reference sequence). This CDR3 contains 17 residues. This CDR3 reads CASSVPGQGALDTEAFF. The CDR3 DNA reads TGTGCCAGCAGCGTTCCGGGACAGGGGGCGTTGGACACTGAAGCTTTCTTT.

This chain uses TRBV30 with TRBJ1-1; D is undetermined. Trimming took off 3 bases at V and 0 bases at J, with 26 bases between the two ends. The CDR3 runs 19 residues. Germline-derived CDR1 and CDR2 are GTSNPN and SVGIG (reference sequence). The DNA of the CDR3 is TGTGCCTGGAGGATACCGGGCCGCAGAGGATGGAGGATGAACACTGAAGCTTTCTTT. This codes for CAWRIPGRRGWRMNTEAFF.

V gene TRBV15 combines with J gene TRBJ2-7, with D perhaps matching TRBD2 (5 bases). With 0 bases removed from V and 2 bases from J, the gap between germline ends came to 14 bases. This CDR3 comprises 16 residues. Germline-derived CDR1 and CDR2 are LNHNV and YYDKDF (reference sequence). In nucleotides, the CDR3 is TGTGCCACCAGCAGAGATGGAGGAATTACTCCCTACGAGCAGTACTTC. It encodes CATSRDGGITPYEQYF.

The chain joins TRBV19 to TRBJ1-2; TRBD1 agrees at 11 bases. Germline lookup yields CDR1 LNHDA and CDR2 SQIVND (reference sequence). The CDR3 spans 16 residues. V was pared by 5 bases and J by 5 bases, with 10 bases of the junction left unmatched. CDR3 coding DNA: TGTGCCAGTAGTCCCCCCGGGACAGGGGGACCATATGGCTACACCTTC. Translated: CASSPPGTGGPYGYTF.

The genes are TRBV5-4 and TRBJ2-3, with D tentatively TRBD2 (5 bases). V lost 2 bases to trimming and J lost 4 bases, with 20 bases between them. The CDR3 runs 17 residues. The V gene's germline CDR1 is SGHNT and CDR2 YYREEE (reference sequence). This CDR3 is CASSFGSRRSTADTQYF. In DNA form, the CDR3 reads TGTGCCAGCAGCTTCGGTTCGCGGAGGTCAACGGCAGATACGCAGTATTTT. Based on the CDR3 plus reference TRBV5-4 and TRBJ2-3, the full variable domain is ETGVTQSPTHLIKTRGQQVTLRCSSQSGHNTVSWYQQALGQGPQFIFQYYREEENGRGNFPPRFSGLQFPNYSSELNVNALELDDSALYLCASSFGSRRSTADTQYFGPGTRLTVL.

This clone was detected only once. This chain links TRBV9 with TRBJ2-7; TRBD2 aligns across 15 bases. The V segment lost 4 bases and the J segment 7 bases; nucleotides outside the gene matches: 9. The germline CDR1 and CDR2 sequences are SGDLS and YYNGEE. CDR3 length equals 16 residues. CDR3 loop: CASSTGLAGGVGEQYF. CDR3 bases: TGTGCCAGCAGCACCGGACTAGCGGGAGGGGTGGGGGAGCAGTACTTC.

This rearrangement joins TRBV6-1 to TRBJ2-1; 8 nucleotides line up with TRBD2. V lost 3 bases to trimming and J lost 4 bases; unmatched junction nucleotides: 2. Germline V gene lookup returns CDR1 MNHNS and CDR2 SASEGT. The CDR3 has 14 amino acids. The CDR3 here is CASSDLAGYNEQFF. The DNA of the CDR3 is TGTGCCAGCAGTGATTTAGCGGGGTACAATGAGCAGTTCTTC.